A single sample gave rise to the 30 T cell receptor beta chains below, sequenced in a study of beta chain features in type 1 diabetes. Of the isolated RNA, all was reverse transcribed, and so the sequenced material was expressed TCRB transcripts. Method: immunoSEQ multiplex PCR; TCRdb's copy keeps in-frame clones and lacks some. Seen here are a few hundred thousand clones, more than 12% observed once, and the top ten hold 0.019%. Sequenced material: naive CD4+ T cells from blood. The receptor set was obtained from a woman aged 18-35 years in good health.

This clone was counted a few times. The chain carries TRBV10-3 and TRBJ2-1; 11 bases align to TRBD2. V shed 6 bases, J shed 6 bases, and the junction held 4 bases outside the gene matches. The CDR3 extends over 14 amino acids. Germline assignment: CDR1 ENHRY and CDR2 SYGVKD. This chain's CDR3 is CAIRLLAGANEQFF. CDR3 bases: TGTGCCATCAGGCTACTAGCGGGGGCCAATGAGCAGTTCTTC.

DNA of the CDR3: TGTGCCAGCAGCCAGGACCCTGGACACGCTGAGTTCTTC. It codes for CASSQDPGHAEFF. V is TRBV4-2 and J is TRBJ2-1, with TRBD1 as a possible D gene (5 bases). The CDR3 has 13 amino acids. Germline CDR1 reads LGHNA; CDR2 reads YNFKEQ. The V end was cut by 3 bases, the J end by 14 bases, with 17 bases between.

This sequence joins TRBV30 and TRBJ2-7; 8 bases fit TRBD2. There are 12 residues in the CDR3. CDR1 GTSNPN and CDR2 SVGIG come from the germline V gene (reference sequence). Trimming at V came to 5 bases and at J to 5 bases, leaving 5 bases not matched to a gene. The CDR3 DNA reads as TGTGCCTGGGAAGCGGGAGTCCACGAGCAGTACTTC. This encodes CAWEAGVHEQYF.

This chain connects TRBV30 to TRBJ1-5; 8 positions match TRBD1. CDR3 length equals 13 residues. Germline lookup yields CDR1 GTSNPN and CDR2 SVGIG (reference sequence). V lost 5 bases to trimming and J lost 7 bases; unmatched junction nucleotides: 7. The CDR3 region is CAWENRGDQPQHF. CDR3 nucleotide sequence: TGTGCCTGGGAAAACAGGGGGGACCAGCCCCAGCATTTT.

This clone showed up just a few times. The rearrangement joins TRBV19 to TRBJ2-1; 12 positions match TRBD1. The CDR3 spans 15 residues. CDR1 LNHDA and CDR2 SQIVND come from the germline V gene (reference sequence). The J segment lost 7 bases and the V segment lost 4 bases, leaving 5 bases of the junction unmatched. The CDR3 DNA reads TGTGCCAGTAGTACTTGGGGACAGGGGGCTAATGAGCAGTTCTTC. This gives the protein CASSTWGQGANEQFF.

This clone was recorded a few times. The gene calls are TRBV28 and TRBJ2-7, with 10 bases aligning to TRBD1. This CDR3 spans 15 amino acids. The germline V gene encodes CDR1 MDHEN and CDR2 SYDVKM. The junction had 6 bases not matched to a gene; V was cut back by 1 base and J by 6 bases. CDR3 in amino acids: CASSLFLTGGREQYF. The CDR3 DNA is TGTGCCAGCAGTTTATTCCTGACAGGGGGCCGCGAGCAGTACTTC.

This clone turned up a few times. J is TRBJ2-3 and V is TRBV6-5; 7 bases map to TRBD2. CDR1 and CDR2 (germline): MNHEY, SVGAGI. With V trimmed by 0 bases and J by 7 bases, 7 bases remained unmatched. The CDR3 is 15 residues long. CDR3 residues: CASSYSRGSSYTQYF. For the CDR3, the DNA is TGTGCCAGCAGTTACTCTCGCGGGAGTTCGTATACGCAGTATTTT.

The chain employs TRBV28 and TRBJ2-5; D is unclear. The end of the DNA fits TRBJ2-7 better, so the J call may be wrong. The germline gives CDR1 MDHEN, CDR2 SYDVKM. The CDR3 covers 12 residues. This CDR3 is CASSTTEYEQYF. The CDR3 DNA reads TGTGCCAGCAGTACCACAGAGTACGAGCAGTACTTC.

This clone occurred a few times. The CDR3 DNA follows: TGTGCCAGCAGTTTTGCCCTCAGGGGAGCTTTCTTT. Protein product: CASSFALRGAFF. The chain couples TRBV28 to TRBJ1-1; TRBD1 is a possible D gene (6 bases). The ends were cut back, 3 bases at V and 10 bases at J, with 12 bases in the middle. Germline CDR1 and CDR2: MDHEN and SYDVKM. The CDR3 runs to 12 residues.

This clone was observed a single time. V is TRBV7-2 and J is TRBJ2-5; no reliable D call. V lost 1 base, J lost 1 base, and 7 bases lay in between. CDR1 and CDR2 from the germline V gene are SGHTA and FQGNSA. The CDR3 spans 14 residues. CDR3 nucleotide sequence: TGTGCCAGCAGCTTAGTAGGCGGCCAAGAGACCCAGTACTTC. It specifies CASSLVGGQETQYF.

This clone has more than one count but fewer than ten. The chain uses TRBV7-6 and TRBJ2-6, with D possibly being TRBD2 (5 bases). V was pared by 2 bases and J by 0 bases, with 11 bases between. The CDR3 runs to 17 residues. Germline V lookup: CDR1 SGHVS, CDR2 FNYEAQ. Written as DNA, the CDR3 is TGTGCCAGCAGCTTAACGGGATCTCTCTCTGGGGCCAACGTCCTGACTTTC. Protein sequence: CASSLTGSLSGANVLTF.

V is TRBV29-1 and J is TRBJ1-1, with 7 bases fitting TRBD1. This CDR3 comprises 14 residues. Germline CDR1 is SQVTM and CDR2 is ANQGSEA. V lost 6 bases, J lost 1 base, and 8 bases stayed unmatched. The chain's CDR3 is CSVELQGKNTEAFF. Written as DNA, the CDR3 is TGCAGCGTAGAACTACAGGGGAAGAACACTGAAGCTTTCTTT.

V gene TRBV10-3 combines with J gene TRBJ2-3; D possibly corresponds to TRBD2 (5 bases). Per the germline V gene, CDR1 is ENHRY and CDR2 is SYGVKD. With 6 bases removed from V and 5 bases from J, the gap between germline ends came to 18 bases. The CDR3 length is 15 residues. The CDR3 DNA reads as TGTGCCATCAGCCAGGACGGAGGTTCGATAGATACGCAGTATTTT. It yields the protein CAISQDGGSIDTQYF.

The chain carries TRBV7-2 and TRBJ2-7; D not certain. The CDR3 sequence is 12 residues long. The ends were cut back, 4 bases at V and 4 bases at J, with 8 bases in the middle. CDR1 and CDR2 from the germline V gene are SGHTA and FQGNSA. CDR3 DNA: TGTGCCAGCAGCTCGGAGAGATACGAGCAGTACTTC. Its translation is CASSSERYEQYF.

This clone has a handful of counts. The chain employs TRBV11-2 and TRBJ2-5; 9 bases line up with TRBD2. The CDR3 runs to 16 residues. CDR1 is SGHAT and CDR2 is FQNNGV in the germline V gene. The junction had 8 bases not matched to a gene; V was cut back by 5 bases and J by 1 base. The CDR3, as DNA: TGTGCCAGCAGCACTTTGGGGCGGGAGGGCCAAGAGACCCAGTACTTC. It codes for CASSTLGREGQETQYF.

Details on this clone: This specimen includes other DNA sequences encoding the same CDR3. This sequence joins TRBV30 and TRBJ1-1; D uncertain. This CDR3 comprises 13 residues. The V gene's germline CDR1 is GTSNPN and CDR2 SVGIG (reference sequence). Trimming pared 0 bases from V and 1 base from J, leaving 6 bases between. This CDR3 is CAWSVAGNTEAFF. In DNA, the CDR3 is TGTGCCTGGAGTGTAGCGGGGAACACTGAAGCTTTCTTT.

The genes are TRBV28 and TRBJ1-1; D unresolved. Germline CDR1 MDHEN, CDR2 SYDVKM. The CDR3 length is 11 residues. The ends were cut back, 5 bases at V and 11 bases at J, with 12 bases in the middle. CDR3 nucleotides: TGTGCCAGCAGTCAGGTGGTGGATGCTTTCTTT. Its protein is CASSQVVDAFF.

The chain joins TRBV5-1 to TRBJ2-7, with D unclear. The length of the CDR3 is 15 residues. V was cut by 2 bases and J by 1 base, with 13 bases left in between. Germline V CDR1 and CDR2: SGHRS, YFSETQ. The CDR3 protein is CASSFMNSPSYEQYF. In DNA, the CDR3 is TGCGCCAGCAGCTTTATGAACTCGCCGTCCTACGAGCAGTACTTC. Using reference TRBV5-1 and TRBJ2-7 for the parts outside the CDR3, the full variable domain is KAGVTQTPRYLIKTRGQQVTLSCSPISGHRSVSWYQQTPGQGLQFLFEYFSETQRNKGNFPGRFSGRQFSNSRSEMNVSTLELGDSALYLCASSFMNSPSYEQYFGPGTRLTVT.

A few counts support this clone. The gene calls are TRBV11-2 and TRBJ2-1; D ambiguous. Looked up from germline, CDR1 is SGHAT and CDR2 is FQNNGV. The CDR3 runs 15 residues. Trimming shortened V by 0 bases and J by 4 bases, and 10 bases separated the two germline ends. Here the CDR3 DNA reads TGTGCCAGCAGCTTAGACCGAGCGCTGTACAATGAGCAGTTCTTC. Protein product: CASSLDRALYNEQFF.

The V call is TRBV30, the J call TRBJ1-2; tentative D call: TRBD1 (5 bases). CDR3 length: 14 residues. CDR1 is GTSNPN, CDR2 SVGIG, per germline (reference sequence). V was clipped by 2 bases and J by 7 bases, with 17 bases between them. Here the CDR3 DNA reads TGTGCCTGGAGTACCCAGGGAGGGCTAGGTGGCTACACCTTC. It codes for CAWSTQGGLGGYTF. Filled out from reference TRBV30 and TRBJ1-2, the complete variable domain reads SQTIHQWPATLVQPVGSPLSLECTVEGTSNPNLYWYRQAAGRGLQLLFYSVGIGQISSEVPQNLSASRPQDRQFILSSKKLLLSDSGFYLCAWSTQGGLGGYTFGSGTRLTVV.

The chain joins TRBV7-2 to TRBJ2-1; 9 bases are a match to TRBD2. Germline CDR1 SGHTA, CDR2 FQGNSA. V shed 2 bases and J 6 bases; nucleotides not matched to a gene: 8. The CDR3 loop spans 16 amino acids. For the CDR3, the DNA is TGTGCCAGCAGCTTACAGGCGGGGGGGAATCGCAATGAGCAGTTCTTC. It specifies CASSLQAGGNRNEQFF.

V and J are TRBV7-3 and TRBJ2-1; 8 bases align to TRBD1. Germline V lookup: CDR1 SGHTA, CDR2 FQGTGA. V lost 5 bases to trimming and J lost 8 bases; unmatched junction nucleotides: 5. CDR3 length equals 13 residues. CDR3 DNA: TGTGCCAGCAGCGCTGACAGGGGCCATGAGCAGTTCTTC. Translating gives CASSADRGHEQFF.

This clone showed up just a few times. V is TRBV7-9 and J is TRBJ2-3; tentatively, D is TRBD2 (6 bases). The germline V gene encodes CDR1 SEHNR and CDR2 FQNEAQ (reference sequence). This CDR3 spans 14 amino acids. Deletions cut 6 bases from V and 0 bases from J, with 10 bases between. The CDR3 bases are TGTGCCAGCAGTCTAAGCGGGAGCACAGATACGCAGTATTTT. It translates to CASSLSGSTDTQYF.

This chain connects TRBV9 to TRBJ2-3, with no clear D. Germline CDR1 and CDR2: SGDLS and YYNGEE. The length of the CDR3 is 14 residues. Trimming removed 0 bases from V and 5 bases from J, with 10 bases in between. The CDR3 region is CASSVESRLDTQYF. CDR3 coding DNA: TGTGCCAGCAGCGTAGAGAGCCGCTTAGATACGCAGTATTTT.

This clone has more than one count but fewer than ten. The rearrangement links TRBV28 to TRBJ2-3, with D perhaps TRBD1 (6 bases). Germline values: CDR1 MDHEN, CDR2 SYDVKM. CDR3 size: 15 residues. V gave up 1 base and J gave up 4 bases, with 12 bases separating them. The CDR3 loop reads CASSLFYRVADTQYF. CDR3 nucleotides: TGTGCCAGCAGTTTATTTTACAGGGTGGCAGATACGCAGTATTTT. The complete variable domain, with remaining parts taken from reference TRBV28 and TRBJ2-3, reads DVKVTQSSRYLVKRTGEKVFLECVQDMDHENMFWYRQDPGLGLRLIYFSYDVKMKEKGDIPEGYSVSREKKERFSLILESASTNQTSMYLCASSLFYRVADTQYFGPGTRLTVL.

A few counts support this clone. CDR3 coding DNA: TGCGCCAGCACCGGACTAGCGGGAGCCGGAGAGACCCAGTACTTC. Protein product: CASTGLAGAGETQYF. This rearrangement joins TRBV5-1 to TRBJ2-5; 13 bases line up with TRBD2. V shed 6 bases, J shed 4 bases, and the junction held 6 bases outside the gene matches. Germline V gives CDR1 SGHRS, CDR2 YFSETQ. The CDR3 is 15 amino acids.

This clone has only a few counts. V gene TRBV25-1 combines with J gene TRBJ2-7, with D maybe TRBD1 (6 bases). This CDR3 is 15 amino acids long. V was pared by 1 base and J by 0 bases, with 10 bases between. Germline CDR1 reads MGHDK; CDR2 reads SYGVNS. This CDR3 reads CASSEWGRTSYEQYF. CDR3 in DNA: TGTGCCAGCAGTGAATGGGGGCGGACCTCCTACGAGCAGTACTTC.

The chain has TRBV2 and TRBJ2-4, with D possibly TRBD1 on 6 matching bases. Germline loops: CDR1 SNHLY, CDR2 FYNNEI. The V end lost 6 bases, the J end lost 5 bases, and 20 bases lay between the germline ends. The CDR3 runs 16 residues. DNA for the CDR3: TGTGCCAGCAGGAGGACAGTAGCCAATGGTCAAAACATTCAGTACTTC. Its protein is CASRRTVANGQNIQYF.

Remarks on this clone: The junction departs from germline at one end; a sequencing error may be responsible. The chain joins TRBV20-1 to TRBJ2-7; perhaps TRBD2 as D (5 bases). This CDR3 is built from 11 residues. The germline gives CDR1 DFQATT, CDR2 SNEGSKA (reference sequence). CDR3 amino acids: CSALWYGVPNF. CDR3 DNA: TGCAGTGCCCTCTGGTACGGGGTCCCTAACTTC.

This chain uses TRBV28 with TRBJ2-1; D perhaps matches TRBD2 (6 bases). V dropped 3 bases and J dropped 1 base, with 13 bases sitting between them. This CDR3 region has 16 residues. In germline, CDR1 is MDHEN, CDR2 SYDVKM. This CDR3 reads CASSFSTSTSYNEQFF. The CDR3 nucleotides read TGTGCCAGCAGTTTCTCCACTAGCACGTCCTACAATGAGCAGTTCTTC. Filled out from reference TRBV28 and TRBJ2-1, the complete variable domain reads DVKVTQSSRYLVKRTGEKVFLECVQDMDHENMFWYRQDPGLGLRLIYFSYDVKMKEKGDIPEGYSVSREKKERFSLILESASTNQTSMYLCASSFSTSTSYNEQFFGPGTRLTVL.